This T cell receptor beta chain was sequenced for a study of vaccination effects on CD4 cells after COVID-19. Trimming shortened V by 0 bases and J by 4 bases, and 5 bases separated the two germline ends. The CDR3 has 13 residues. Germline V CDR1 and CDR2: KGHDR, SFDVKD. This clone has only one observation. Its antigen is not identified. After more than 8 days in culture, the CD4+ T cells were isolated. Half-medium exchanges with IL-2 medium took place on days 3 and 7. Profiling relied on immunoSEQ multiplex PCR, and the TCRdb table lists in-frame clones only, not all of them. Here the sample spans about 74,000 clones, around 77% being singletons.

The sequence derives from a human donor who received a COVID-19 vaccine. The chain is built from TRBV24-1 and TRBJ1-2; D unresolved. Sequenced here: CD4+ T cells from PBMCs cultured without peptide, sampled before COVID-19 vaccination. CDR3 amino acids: CATSDLWGYGYTF. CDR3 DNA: TGTGCCACCAGTGATTTGTGGGGCTATGGCTACACCTTC.